The 20 T cell receptor beta chains presented below share a single source sample, sequenced in a study of radiation and T cells in renal cell carcinoma. The time point is: blood 2 weeks post-SBRT. The treatment is: 15 Gy SBRT to primary tumor, nephrectomy 4 weeks later. This table comes from immunoSEQ multiplex PCR, and its TCRdb copy is limited to in-frame clones, with some not included. This sample carries 100,000 to 150,000 clones, 81% of them seen once, and the ten largest clones take 5% to 6.5%. The source was blood, collected from a patient whose treatment included radiotherapy and nephrectomy. All receptors derive from a middle-aged man with renal cell carcinoma.

The chain has TRBV7-3 and TRBJ1-2; 9 bases line up with TRBD1. The CDR3 covers 15 residues. Germline values: CDR1 SGHTA, CDR2 FQGTGA. V shed 5 bases and J 4 bases; nucleotides not matched to a gene: 8. The CDR3, as DNA: TGTGCCAGCAGCCCAAACAGGGGGCTAGGCTATGGCTACACCTTC. Residues: CASSPNRGLGYGYTF. Full variable domain (missing parts from reference TRBV7-3 and TRBJ1-2): GAGVSQTPSNKVTEKGKYVELRCDPISGHTALYWYRQSLGQGPEFLIYFQGTGAADDSGLPNDRFFAVRPEGSVSTLKIQRTERGDSAVYLCASSPNRGLGYGYTFGSGTRLTVV.

This clone appeared once. The chain combines TRBV30 with TRBJ2-7, with TRBD2 matching over 10 bases. The length of the CDR3 is 13 residues. Germline V gene lookup returns CDR1 GTSNPN and CDR2 SVGIG (reference sequence). V dropped 5 bases and J dropped 10; count of bases not matched to a gene: 11. The chain's CDR3 is CAWGGLAGVGQYF. In nucleotides, the CDR3 is TGTGCCTGGGGGGGGCTAGCGGGAGTGGGACAGTACTTC.

The rearrangement links TRBV10-3 to TRBJ2-7; the D gene is possibly TRBD1 (5 bases). This CDR3 spans 14 amino acids. CDR1 is ENHRY, CDR2 SYGVKD, per germline. The V gene lost 3 bases and the J gene lost 0 bases, with 9 bases spanning the gap. The CDR3 bases are TGTGCCATCAGTGATCAGGGCGGCTCCTACGAGCAGTACTTC. It codes for CAISDQGGSYEQYF.

This chain connects TRBV19 to TRBJ2-7; tentatively, D is TRBD2 (6 bases). The V end was cut by 3 bases, the J end by 1 base, with 13 bases between. The CDR3 runs to 15 residues. CDR1 LNHDA and CDR2 SQIVND come from the germline V gene (reference sequence). CDR3 nucleotide sequence: TGTGCCAGTAGTATTCAAGCAGGGAGGTCCTACGAGCAGTACTTC. Translating gives CASSIQAGRSYEQYF.

Concerning this clone itself: This CDR3 is also generated by other DNA sequences in the sample. The chain is built from TRBV29-1 and TRBJ1-5, with a weak D call TRBD1 (5 bases). The V gene's germline CDR1 is SQVTM and CDR2 ANQGSEA. The CDR3 is 12 residues long. Trimming pared 4 bases from V and 6 bases from J, leaving 10 bases between. CDR3 sequence reads: CSVGSRGQPQHF. The DNA of the CDR3 is TGCAGCGTTGGGTCGAGGGGTCAGCCCCAGCATTTT.

V gene TRBV2 combines with J gene TRBJ2-7; 10 bases line up with TRBD1. This CDR3 is built from 14 residues. Germline assignment: CDR1 SNHLY and CDR2 FYNNEI. With 4 bases clipped from V and 3 bases from J, the junction kept 3 bases outside the gene matches. The CDR3 protein is CASSGDRGNYEQYF. CDR3 sequence (DNA): TGTGCCAGCAGTGGGGACAGGGGAAACTACGAGCAGTACTTC.

This rearrangement joins TRBV28 to TRBJ2-1, with 7 bases aligning to TRBD1. This CDR3 is 15 amino acids long. V gave up 7 bases and J gave up 7 bases; unmatched junction bases: 13. Per the germline V gene, CDR1 is MDHEN and CDR2 is SYDVKM. Here the CDR3 DNA reads TGTGCCAGCACCCTGACAGGGCAACAGGGGAATGAGCAGTTCTTC. It yields the protein CASTLTGQQGNEQFF.

The rearrangement links TRBV9 to TRBJ2-5; 11 nucleotides align to TRBD1. This CDR3 comprises 16 residues. Germline loops: CDR1 SGDLS, CDR2 YYNGEE. The J segment lost 5 bases and the V segment lost 3 bases, leaving 9 bases of the junction unmatched. The CDR3 sequence is CASSAGDRGEEETQYF. The CDR3 DNA follows: TGTGCCAGCAGCGCCGGGGACAGGGGGGAAGAGGAGACCCAGTACTTC.

The rearrangement uses TRBV10-2 and TRBJ2-5, with TRBD2 identical over 9 bases. From germline, CDR1 is WSHSY and CDR2 SAAADI. With V trimmed by 4 bases and J by 2 bases, 8 bases remained unmatched. The CDR3 covers 16 residues. The CDR3 DNA sequence: TGCGCCAGCAGTGGAATGGGAGCGGGGGGTCAAGAGACCCAGTACTTC. It yields the protein CASSGMGAGGQETQYF.

V is TRBV5-3 and J is TRBJ1-2, with 7 positions matching TRBD1. TRBV5-3 is labeled an ORF, and its function is uncertain. This CDR3 spans 15 amino acids. V was pared by 1 base and J by 2 bases, with 5 bases of the junction left unmatched. This CDR3 is CARSLQSRGNYGYTF. Written as DNA, the CDR3 is TGTGCCAGAAGCTTGCAATCCAGGGGGAACTATGGCTACACCTTC.

The chain is built from TRBV7-2 and TRBJ2-5; D might be TRBD1 (7 bases). This CDR3 spans 15 amino acids. The ends were cut back, 8 bases at V and 5 bases at J, with 21 bases in the middle. Germline CDR1 is SGHTA and CDR2 is FQGNSA. The CDR3 spells CASQTRQGAWETQYF. The CDR3 region has the DNA TGTGCCAGCCAGACTAGACAGGGAGCGTGGGAGACCCAGTACTTC.

The gene calls are TRBV5-1 and TRBJ2-2, with D possibly TRBD1 on 6 matching bases. CDR1 and CDR2 from the germline V gene are SGHRS and YFSETQ. CDR3 length: 14 residues. Trimming stripped 2 bases from V and 13 bases from J, with 18 bases between. CDR3 residues: CASSLNPGQKGLFF. DNA of the CDR3: TGCGCCAGCAGCTTAAATCCGGGACAAAAAGGGCTGTTTTTT.

The V call is TRBV15, the J call TRBJ2-1; D is undetermined. Germline V gives CDR1 LNHNV, CDR2 YYDKDF (reference sequence). CDR3 length equals 15 residues. Between the trimmed V and J ends, which lost 1 base and 3 bases, there was a span of 10 bases. CDR3 amino acids: CATSRVLANYNEQFF. In DNA form, the CDR3 reads TGTGCCACCAGCAGAGTGCTGGCTAACTACAATGAGCAGTTCTTC.

This chain links TRBV27 with TRBJ2-1; D is tentatively TRBD1 or TRBD2 (6 bases each). The CDR3 has 15 residues. Germline V lookup: CDR1 MNHEY, CDR2 SMNVEV (reference sequence). Trimming cost V 7 bases and J 7 bases, with 20 bases left between them. The CDR3 here is CASIVRGEGGNEQFF. DNA for the CDR3: TGTGCCAGCATAGTGCGGGGAGAGGGGGGAAATGAGCAGTTCTTC.

CDR3 in amino acids: CASSPTGQWDNEQFF. The CDR3 bases are TGTGCCAGCAGCCCTACAGGGCAGTGGGACAATGAGCAGTTCTTC. The chain couples TRBV5-4 to TRBJ2-1; TRBD1 might be the D (6 bases). The CDR3 runs 15 residues. The ends were cut back, 4 bases at V and 5 bases at J, with 16 bases in the middle. Per the germline V gene, CDR1 is SGHNT and CDR2 is YYREEE (reference sequence).

The rearrangement uses TRBV28 and TRBJ1-5, with TRBD1 identical over 8 bases. This CDR3 region has 15 residues. The ends lost 6 bases at V and 4 bases at J; junction bases unmatched: 8. Germline loops: CDR1 MDHEN, CDR2 SYDVKM. The CDR3 nucleotides read TGTGCCAGCAGCACAGGACAGGGAATAAATCAGCCCCAGCATTTT. Protein: CASSTGQGINQPQHF.

The V and J genes are TRBV6-6 and TRBJ2-3; 14 positions match TRBD2. CDR3 length: 16 amino acids. V gave up 0 bases and J gave up 5 bases; unmatched junction bases: 1. Germline V gives CDR1 MNHNY, CDR2 SVGAGI (reference sequence). This CDR3 is CASSYSTSGGGDTQYF. Here the CDR3 DNA reads TGTGCCAGCAGTTACTCGACTAGCGGGGGGGGAGATACGCAGTATTTT.

This chain uses TRBV6-5 with TRBJ1-1; D may be TRBD1 (5 bases). The length of the CDR3 is 13 residues. Germline CDR1 and CDR2: MNHEY and SVGAGI. Trimming cost V 11 bases and J 1 base, with 14 bases left between them. This CDR3 reads CASRGSRNTEAFF. CDR3 sequence (DNA): TGTGCCTCCCGGGGGTCCCGGAACACTGAAGCTTTCTTT.

The chain carries TRBV4-1 and TRBJ2-5; D possibly uses TRBD1 or TRBD2 (6 bases each). This CDR3 is 15 amino acids long. V lost 0 bases to trimming and J lost 3 bases, with 11 bases between them. The germline V gene encodes CDR1 MGHRA and CDR2 YSYEKL. The CDR3 coding sequence is TGCGCCAGCAGCCAAGAATGGGGGGCGGAAGAGACCCAGTACTTC. Translation: CASSQEWGAEETQYF.

The V and J genes are TRBV19 and TRBJ2-3, with 10 positions matching TRBD2. Looked up from germline, CDR1 is LNHDA and CDR2 is SQIVND (reference sequence). This CDR3 is built from 15 residues. J lost 0 bases, V lost 5 bases, and 2 bases had no gene match. CDR3 nucleotide sequence: TGTGCCAGTAGTCTGACTAGCGGGAGCACAGATACGCAGTATTTT. Protein sequence: CASSLTSGSTDTQYF.